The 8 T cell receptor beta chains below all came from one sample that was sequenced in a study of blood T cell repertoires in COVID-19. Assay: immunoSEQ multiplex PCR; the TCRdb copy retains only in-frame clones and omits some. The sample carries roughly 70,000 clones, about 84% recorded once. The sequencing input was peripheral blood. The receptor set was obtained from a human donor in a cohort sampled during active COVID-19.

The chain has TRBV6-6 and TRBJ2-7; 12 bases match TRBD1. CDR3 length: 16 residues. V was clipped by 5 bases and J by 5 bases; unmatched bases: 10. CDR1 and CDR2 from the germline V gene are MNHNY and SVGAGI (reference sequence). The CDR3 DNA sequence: TGTGCCAGCAGTCAGGCGACCGGGACAGGGGGCGACGAGCAGTACTTC. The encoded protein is CASSQATGTGGDEQYF.

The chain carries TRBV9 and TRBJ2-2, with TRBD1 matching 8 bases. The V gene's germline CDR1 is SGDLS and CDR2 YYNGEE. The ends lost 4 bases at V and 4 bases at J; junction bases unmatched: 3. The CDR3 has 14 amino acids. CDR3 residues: CASSPTGGTGELFF. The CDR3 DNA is TGTGCCAGCAGCCCAACAGGGGGCACCGGGGAGCTGTTTTTT.

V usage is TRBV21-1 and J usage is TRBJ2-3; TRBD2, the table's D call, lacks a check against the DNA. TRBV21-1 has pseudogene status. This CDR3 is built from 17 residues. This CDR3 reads CASSDGRRGSPTDTQYF. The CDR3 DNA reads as TGTGCCAGCAGCGACGGGAGAAGGGGTTCACCCACAGATACGCAGTATTTT.

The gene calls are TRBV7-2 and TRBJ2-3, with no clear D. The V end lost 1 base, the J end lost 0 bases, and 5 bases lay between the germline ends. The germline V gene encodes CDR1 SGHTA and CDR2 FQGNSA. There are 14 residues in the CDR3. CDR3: CASSLGASTDTQYF. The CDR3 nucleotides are TGTGCCAGCAGCTTAGGGGCCAGCACAGATACGCAGTATTTT. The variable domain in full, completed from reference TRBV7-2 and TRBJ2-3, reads GAGVSQSPSNKVTEKGKDVELRCDPISGHTALYWYRQSLGQGLEFLIYFQGNSAPDKSGLPSDRFSAERTGGSVSTLTIQRTQQEDSAVYLCASSLGASTDTQYFGPGTRLTVL.

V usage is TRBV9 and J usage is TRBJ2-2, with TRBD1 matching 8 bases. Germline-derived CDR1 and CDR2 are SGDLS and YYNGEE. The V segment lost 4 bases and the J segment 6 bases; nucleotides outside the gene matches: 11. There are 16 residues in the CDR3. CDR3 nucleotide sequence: TGTGCCAGCAGCTTGGACAGGGCGAGTAGATCCGGGGAGCTGTTTTTT. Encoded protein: CASSLDRASRSGELFF. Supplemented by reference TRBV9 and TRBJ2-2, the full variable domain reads DSGVTQTPKHLITATGQRVTLRCSPRSGDLSVYWYQQSLDQGLQFLIQYYNGEERAKGNILERFSAQQFPDLHSELNLSSLELGDSALYFCASSLDRASRSGELFFGEGSRLTVL.

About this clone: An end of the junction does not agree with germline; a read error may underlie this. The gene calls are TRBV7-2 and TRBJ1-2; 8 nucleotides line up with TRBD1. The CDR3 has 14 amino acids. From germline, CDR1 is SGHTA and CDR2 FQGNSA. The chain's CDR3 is CASRLAGGAYGYTF. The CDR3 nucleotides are TGTGCCAGCAGGTTAGCAGGGGGCGCCTATGGCTACACCTTC.

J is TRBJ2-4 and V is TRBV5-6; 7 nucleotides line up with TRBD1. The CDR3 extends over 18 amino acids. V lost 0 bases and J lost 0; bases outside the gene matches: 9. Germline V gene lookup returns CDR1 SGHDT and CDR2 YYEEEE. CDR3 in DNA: TGTGCCAGCAGCTTGGTAAAGGGGACAGACCTAGCCAAAAACATTCAGTACTTC. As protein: CASSLVKGTDLAKNIQYF.

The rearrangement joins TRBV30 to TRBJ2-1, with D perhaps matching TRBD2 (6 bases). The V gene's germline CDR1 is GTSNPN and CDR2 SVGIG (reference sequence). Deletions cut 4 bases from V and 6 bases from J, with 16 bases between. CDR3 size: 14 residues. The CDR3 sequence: CAWTRGGTSNEQFF. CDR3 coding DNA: TGTGCCTGGACCCGGGGAGGCACGTCCAATGAGCAGTTCTTC.